These 5 T cell receptor beta chains came from one sample sequenced in a study of cytomegalovirus exposure and HLA in healthy donors. PCR used 60 Vbeta primers and 13 Jbeta primers. Sequenced by immunoSEQ multiplex PCR; TCRdb stores in-frame clones only, minus some. The sample includes around 200,000 clones, around 80% of them seen just once. Material: PBMCs. These receptors were collected from a girl aged 2 to 10 in good health and CMV-seropositive.

V and J are TRBV5-1 and TRBJ2-7; 9 bases align to TRBD1. There are 15 residues in the CDR3. The germline V gene encodes CDR1 SGHRS and CDR2 YFSETQ. Trimming removed 3 bases from V and 3 bases from J; junction bases left unmatched: 7. The chain's CDR3 is CASSSGTGTYYEQYF. The CDR3 DNA reads as TGCGCCAGCAGCTCAGGGACAGGGACTTACTACGAGCAGTACTTC.

The chain couples TRBV2 to TRBJ1-1, with TRBD1 matching over 7 bases. With 6 bases clipped from V and 0 bases from J, the junction kept 1 base outside the gene matches. The CDR3 contains 13 residues. CDR1 is SNHLY, CDR2 FYNNEI, per germline. CDR3 residues: CASRRGLNTEAFF. The CDR3 nucleotides are TGTGCCAGCAGGAGGGGGCTGAACACTGAAGCTTTCTTT.

This clone was seen a handful of times. The CDR3 bases are TGTGCCAGCAGCCCGGAAGTGGAGAACCCCTACGAGCAGTACTTC. It translates to CASSPEVENPYEQYF. The chain recombines TRBV5-6 with TRBJ2-7; no reliable D call. Trimming removed 4 bases at V and 2 bases at J, with 16 bases between. Germline lookup yields CDR1 SGHDT and CDR2 YYEEEE. The CDR3 sequence is 15 residues long.

This rearrangement joins TRBV4-1 to TRBJ2-3, with 13 nucleotides matching TRBD2. The ends lost 1 base at V and 0 bases at J; junction bases unmatched: 7. The CDR3 runs to 19 residues. Germline V lookup: CDR1 MGHRA, CDR2 YSYEKL. Here the CDR3 reads CASSQGLAGGESSTDTQYF. CDR3 bases: TGCGCCAGCAGCCAAGGACTAGCGGGAGGAGAATCTAGCACAGATACGCAGTATTTT.

This chain connects TRBV7-8 to TRBJ2-5, with TRBD2 identical over 13 bases. Germline trimming cut 0 bases from V and 5 bases from J; bases unmatched to any gene: 3. The CDR3 runs 16 residues. Germline-derived CDR1 and CDR2 are SGHVS and FQNEAQ. The CDR3 nucleotides read TGTGCCAGCAGCTTAGCACTAGCGGGAGGGCGCGAGACCCAGTACTTC. Translation gives CASSLALAGGRETQYF. The whole variable domain, filled in from reference TRBV7-8 and TRBJ2-5, reads GAGVSQSPRYKVAKRGQDVALRCDPISGHVSLFWYQQALGQGPEFLTYFQNEAQLDKSGLPSDRFFAERPEGSVSTLKIQRTQQEDSAVYLCASSLALAGGRETQYFGPGTRLLVL.